This T cell receptor beta chain was captured in a study of T cells in Graves' hyperthyroidism and ophthalmopathy. Study conclusions and caveats: Most expanded thyroid clonotypes above 0.001 also appeared in blood. The model made its ophthalmopathy prediction, and onset followed a median 6.5 months later.

The CDR3 contains 15 residues. Germline CDR1 SGHAT, CDR2 FQNNGV. V was pared by 0 bases and J by 8 bases, with 4 bases of the junction left unmatched. This clonotype was observed at least ten times. Its antigen is unidentified. RNA transcripts were the template for amplifying TCR beta CDR3 regions. The HTBI set primed first-round TCR CDR3 RT-PCR. TCRdb called the multiplex PCR reads again in MiXCR, with one record for every CDR3 protein. The sample holds over 300,000 distinct CDR3 sequences; approximately 14% are singletons and the top ten take roughly 9.6%. This sequence was found in an older woman with Graves' hyperthyroidism. Sequenced: blood. The chain has TRBV11-2 and TRBJ1-6, with 7 bases fitting TRBD1. CDR3 sequence (DNA): TGTGCCAGCAGCTTAGATCCAGGGGGGCATTCACCCCTCCACTTT. Translation: CASSLDPGGHSPLHF.